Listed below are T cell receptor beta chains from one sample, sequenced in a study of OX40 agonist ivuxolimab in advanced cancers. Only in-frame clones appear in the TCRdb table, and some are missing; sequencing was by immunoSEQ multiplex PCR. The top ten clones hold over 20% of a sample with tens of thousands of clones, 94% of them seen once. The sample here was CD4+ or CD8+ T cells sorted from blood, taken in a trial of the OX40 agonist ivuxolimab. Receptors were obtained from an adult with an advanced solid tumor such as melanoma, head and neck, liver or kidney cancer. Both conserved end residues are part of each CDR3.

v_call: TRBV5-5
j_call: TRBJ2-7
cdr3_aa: CASSLAAGSDEQYF

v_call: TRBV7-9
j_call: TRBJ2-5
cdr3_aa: CASSSPSGGEETQYF

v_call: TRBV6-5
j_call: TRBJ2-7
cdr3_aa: CASRSLASEEQYF

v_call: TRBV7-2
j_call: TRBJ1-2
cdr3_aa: CASSLPGDGYTF

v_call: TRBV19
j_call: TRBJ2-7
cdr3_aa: CASSIDGGVIEQYF

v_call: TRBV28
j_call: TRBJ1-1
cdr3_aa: CASSLWGEGATEAFF

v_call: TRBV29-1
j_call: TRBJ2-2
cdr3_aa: CSVEDPGRGTGELFF

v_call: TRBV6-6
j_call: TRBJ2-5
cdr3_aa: CASSYSAVQETQYF

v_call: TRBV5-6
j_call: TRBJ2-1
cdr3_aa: CASSLTRQGWAQFF

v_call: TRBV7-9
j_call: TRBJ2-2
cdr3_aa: CASSLNGWQLNTGELFF

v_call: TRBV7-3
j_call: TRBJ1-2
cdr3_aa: CASSLSGARGYTF

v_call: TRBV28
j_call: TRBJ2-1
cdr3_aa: CASSPRALSSYNEQFF

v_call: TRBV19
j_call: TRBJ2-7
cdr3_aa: CASSTGPYEQYF

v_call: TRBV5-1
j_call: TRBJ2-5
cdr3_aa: CASSLSLAGDGVLRETQYF

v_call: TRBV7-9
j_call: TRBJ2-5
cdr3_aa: CASSPGTGGEETQYF

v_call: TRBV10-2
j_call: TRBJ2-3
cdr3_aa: CASTVADTQYF

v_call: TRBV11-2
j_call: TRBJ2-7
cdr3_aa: CASSTRDGREQYF

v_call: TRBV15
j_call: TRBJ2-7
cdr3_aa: CATSRADRRVYEQYF

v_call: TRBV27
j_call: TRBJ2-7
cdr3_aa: CASREKDLYEQYF

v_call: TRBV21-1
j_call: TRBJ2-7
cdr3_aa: CASSKAGPTGKPYEQYF

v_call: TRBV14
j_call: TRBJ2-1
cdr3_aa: CASSQGDRVADEQFF

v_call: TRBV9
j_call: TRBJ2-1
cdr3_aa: CASSVEQLSYNEQFF

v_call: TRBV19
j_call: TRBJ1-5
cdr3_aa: CASSISAFSGNQPQHF

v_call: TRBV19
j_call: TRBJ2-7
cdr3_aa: CASSIQGSIHEQYF

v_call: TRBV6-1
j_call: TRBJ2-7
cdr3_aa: CASRKDGSYEQYF

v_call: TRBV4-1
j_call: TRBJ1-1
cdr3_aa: CASSQDSAGGWTEAFF

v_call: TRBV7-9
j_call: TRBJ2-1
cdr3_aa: CASSFRDRVVNEQFF

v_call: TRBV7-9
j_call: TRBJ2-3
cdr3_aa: CASSSQRNTDTQYF

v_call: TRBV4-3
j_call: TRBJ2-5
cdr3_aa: CASSPLAYSGETQYF

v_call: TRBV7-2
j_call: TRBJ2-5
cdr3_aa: CASSQDLGTQYF

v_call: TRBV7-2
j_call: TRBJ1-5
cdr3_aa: CASSLLTGLGNQPQHF

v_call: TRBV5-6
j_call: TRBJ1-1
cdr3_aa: CASSLGSTEAFF

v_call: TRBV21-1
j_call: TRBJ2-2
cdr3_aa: CASSPTGQGAWTGELFF

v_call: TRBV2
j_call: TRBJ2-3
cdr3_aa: CASTGRKDTQYF

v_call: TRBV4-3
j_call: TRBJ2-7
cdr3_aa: CASSQSGTGLYEQYF

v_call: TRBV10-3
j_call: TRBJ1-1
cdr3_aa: CAISPGTEGVNTEAFF

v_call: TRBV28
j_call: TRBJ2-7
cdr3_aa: CASSPPFDGTYEQYF

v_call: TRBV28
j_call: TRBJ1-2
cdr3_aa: CASSLLRGNYGYTF

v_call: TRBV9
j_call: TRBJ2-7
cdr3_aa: CASSAELNEQYF

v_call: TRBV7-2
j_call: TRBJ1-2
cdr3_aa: CASSLDRQDGGYTF

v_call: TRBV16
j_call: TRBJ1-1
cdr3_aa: CASSPNQRTEAFF

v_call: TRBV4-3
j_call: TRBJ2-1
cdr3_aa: CASSQDTNEQFF